The 10 T cell receptor beta chains below were found in one sample sequenced in a study of blood T cell repertoires in COVID-19. Clones were sequenced by immunoSEQ multiplex PCR, and TCRdb holds only the in-frame ones, with some missing. Among approximately 110,000 clones listed, around 85% were seen once. The material sequenced was peripheral blood. All receptors come from a woman at least 80 years old with COVID-19, enrolled during active disease.

This chain uses TRBV19 with TRBJ1-2, with 10 nucleotides matching TRBD1. CDR1 and CDR2 (germline): LNHDA, SQIVND (reference sequence). CDR3 length equals 14 residues. Trimming removed 6 bases from V and 3 bases from J; junction bases left unmatched: 4. CDR3 residues: CASRRDRGDYGYTF. The CDR3 DNA follows: TGTGCCAGTAGGCGGGACAGGGGTGACTATGGCTACACCTTC.

V is TRBV24-1 and J is TRBJ1-6; D is unresolved. The germline gives CDR1 KGHDR, CDR2 SFDVKD. CDR3 length: 14 amino acids. The V end was cut by 6 bases, the J end by 0 bases, with 5 bases between. CDR3 sequence reads: CATSTGSYNSPLHF. The DNA for the CDR3 is TGTGCCACCAGTACGGGCTCCTATAATTCACCCCTCCACTTT.

This rearrangement joins TRBV19 to TRBJ1-4; D is ambiguous. The CDR3 runs 14 residues. Per the germline V gene, CDR1 is LNHDA and CDR2 is SQIVND (reference sequence). V was pared by 0 bases and J by 10 bases, with 12 bases between. The CDR3 region is CASSIEANPGKLFF. The CDR3 DNA sequence: TGTGCCAGTAGTATAGAGGCTAATCCGGGAAAACTGTTTTTT.

This clone was seen a single time. This chain links TRBV19 with TRBJ1-5, with 7 bases lining up with TRBD1. Germline V gene sequence: CDR1 LNHDA, CDR2 SQIVND (reference sequence). J gave up 5 bases and V 5 bases, and 6 bases lay outside the gene matches. The CDR3 totals 14 residues. The CDR3 loop is CASSPDRAYQPQHF. In nucleotides, the CDR3 is TGTGCCAGTAGTCCCGACAGGGCCTATCAGCCCCAGCATTTT.

The chain recombines TRBV6-2 or TRBV6-3 with TRBJ1-6; 7 nucleotides agree with TRBD1. Germline trimming cut 5 bases from V and 7 bases from J; bases unmatched to any gene: 5. Germline loops: CDR1 MNHEY, CDR2 SVGEGT. This CDR3 has 14 amino acids. For the CDR3, the DNA is TGTGCCAGCAGTGCCACGACAGGGAATTCACCCCTCCACTTT. Protein: CASSATTGNSPLHF.

This clone turned up a few times. V and J are TRBV7-9 and TRBJ2-7; 9 bases are shared with TRBD2. Germline lookup yields CDR1 SEHNR and CDR2 FQNEAQ (reference sequence). With 1 base clipped from V and 0 bases from J, the junction kept 4 bases outside the gene matches. CDR3 length: 16 amino acids. The CDR3 region is CASSLGLAAYSYEQYF. Here the CDR3 DNA reads TGTGCCAGCAGCTTAGGACTAGCGGCTTACTCCTACGAGCAGTACTTC.

The rearrangement links TRBV7-9 to TRBJ2-5, with D perhaps TRBD1 (6 bases). This CDR3 comprises 15 residues. Trimming took 5 bases from V and 1 from J, leaving 14 bases between them. Germline V gene lookup returns CDR1 SEHNR and CDR2 FQNEAQ (reference sequence). The CDR3 DNA follows: TGTGCCAGCAGCCCAGCAGGGGCAGCCCAAGAGACCCAGTACTTC. As protein: CASSPAGAAQETQYF.

The chain uses TRBV3-1 (or the pseudogene TRBV3-2) and TRBJ1-1; 7 bases map to TRBD1. The ends lost 3 bases at V and 11 bases at J; junction bases unmatched: 3. CDR1 is LGHDT and CDR2 is YNNKEL in the germline V gene (reference sequence). This CDR3 has 11 residues. CDR3 protein: CASSQTGYAFF. The CDR3 DNA reads as TGTGCCAGCAGCCAGACAGGGTACGCTTTCTTT.

CDR3 protein: CASSIASRDPRGYTF. The CDR3 DNA is TGTGCCAGTAGTATAGCCTCGCGGGACCCCCGAGGCTACACCTTC. The chain uses TRBV19 and TRBJ1-2, with D possibly matching TRBD1 (5 bases). This CDR3 region has 15 residues. V was shortened by 1 base and J by 8 bases, with 17 bases between the two germline ends. CDR1 and CDR2 (germline): LNHDA, SQIVND (reference sequence).

The V gene is TRBV7-9, the J gene TRBJ2-5, with 7 nucleotides matching TRBD1. Germline assignment: CDR1 SEHNR and CDR2 FQNEAQ (reference sequence). Losses at the gene ends were 4 bases for V and 4 bases for J; bases not matched to a gene: 6. The CDR3 length is 14 residues. CDR3: CASSSWTGGETQYF. The CDR3 DNA sequence: TGTGCCAGCAGCTCCTGGACAGGAGGAGAGACCCAGTACTTC.